This T cell receptor beta chain was captured in a study of T cells after yellow fever vaccination. Study-level background: Each low-cell-number fraction was prepared by means of SMART-Seq v4 Ultra Low Input. Study conclusions and caveats: Abundant bulk-population clonotypes could contaminate the FACS-sorted repertoires. Booster samples showed a return of most primary-vaccination clones (roughly 96% CD4, about 85% CD8).

There are many counts of this clonotype. Its antigen is currently unknown. Researchers made TCR cDNA using 5'RACE template switching, and this step added a universal primer site and UMIs. In TCRdb, the 5' RACE reads were re-called with MiXCR into one record per CDR3 protein. This table has about 73,000 distinct CDR3 sequences, around 7.7% appearing once. The receptor comes from a young man who received the YFV17D yellow fever vaccine. Sequenced material: CD8+ T cells sorted from PBMCs, taken on the day of the yellow fever booster vaccination.

This chain's CDR3 is CASIPLFEREGRGETQYF. CDR3 sequence (DNA): TGTGCCAGCATCCCCCTCTTCGAACGGGAGGGGCGCGGGGAGACCCAGTACTTC. V and J are TRBV11-1 and TRBJ2-5; 8 bases are a match to TRBD2. The CDR3 contains 18 residues. The germline gives CDR1 SGHAT, CDR2 FQDESV (reference sequence). The V segment lost 7 bases and the J segment 5 bases; nucleotides outside the gene matches: 21. Variable domain in full (rest from reference TRBV11-1 and TRBJ2-5): EAEVAQSPRYKITEKSQAVAFWCDPISGHATLYWYRQILGQGPELLVQFQDESVVDDSQLPKDRFSAERLKGVDSTLKIQPAELGDSAMYLCASIPLFEREGRGETQYFGPGTRLLVL.